The 10 T cell receptor beta chains listed next were all sequenced from one sample in a study of response to subunit inactivated influenza vaccine (dated by TCRdb to between 2017 and 2018). Libraries were made using RT-PCR. Sequenced on an Illumina HiSeq 2500. TCRdb's own reprocessing of the public reads used fastp at Q25 and MiXCR and kept productive beta chains. For every CDR3 protein sequence, its rows merge into one entry that carries the most common genes and DNA. For this sample there are 600,000 to 850,000 distinct CDR3 sequences; 12% to 15% appear just once. The ten most abundant clones make up 7.5% to 8% of the sample. Specimen: PBMCs from blood, collected less than 15 days before vaccination. These receptors originate from a man aged 50 to 60 who received an inactivated influenza vaccine. Donor details come from another sample of the same person, matched by shared clones.

The genes are TRBV28 and TRBJ2-1; 11 bases match TRBD2. CDR3 size: 16 residues. Germline loops: CDR1 MDHEN, CDR2 SYDVKM. V shed 6 bases and J 7 bases; nucleotides not matched to a gene: 11. The CDR3 region has the DNA TGTGCCAGCAGGATGGGACTAGCGGATGGGGCAAATGAGCAGTTCTTC. Encoded protein: CASRMGLADGANEQFF.

The sample holds many counts of this clonotype. The chain is built from TRBV20-1 and TRBJ2-1; 8 bases match TRBD2. The CDR3 spans 15 residues. Germline V gene lookup returns CDR1 DFQATT and CDR2 SNEGSKA (reference sequence). V lost 5 bases to trimming and J lost 4 bases; unmatched junction nucleotides: 10. CDR3 nucleotides: TGCAGTGCTCGTGACGAACTAGCGGCTTACAATGAGCAGTTCTTC. Amino acid sequence: CSARDELAAYNEQFF.

This clonotype was seen a few times. The CDR3 sequence: CATSKTSKTGELFF. CDR3 nucleotide sequence: TGTGCCACCAGCAAGACTAGCAAAACCGGGGAGCTGTTTTTT. The V gene is TRBV15, the J gene TRBJ2-2; the match to TRBD2 covers 7 bases. Trimming cost V 4 bases and J 5 bases; bases outside gene matches: 4. The germline V gene has CDR1 LNHNV and CDR2 YYDKDF (reference sequence). CDR3 size: 14 residues.

In its sample, this clonotype was seen a few times. This chain uses TRBV28 with TRBJ1-5; 8 bases are shared with TRBD1. Unmatched junction bases numbered 9, after V lost 6 bases and J lost 5 bases. CDR3 length: 15 residues. Germline CDR1 is MDHEN and CDR2 is SYDVKM. CDR3 bases: TGTGCCAGCAGCTATCCGGGACAGGACTATCAGCCCCAGCATTTT. Residues: CASSYPGQDYQPQHF. Drawing the rest from reference TRBV28 and TRBJ1-5, the complete variable domain is DVKVTQSSRYLVKRTGEKVFLECVQDMDHENMFWYRQDPGLGLRLIYFSYDVKMKEKGDIPEGYSVSREKKERFSLILESASTNQTSMYLCASSYPGQDYQPQHFGDGTRLSIL.

This clonotype was observed many times. CDR3 nucleotides: TGTGCCAGCAGTTTGTCCTATCTGGGGAATTCACCCCTCCACTTT. Its protein product is CASSLSYLGNSPLHF. The chain combines TRBV28 with TRBJ1-6; no reliable D call. This CDR3 is built from 15 residues. The germline gives CDR1 MDHEN, CDR2 SYDVKM. The V and J ends lost 3 bases and 7 bases respectively, with 13 bases between them.

The chain is built from TRBV5-5 and TRBJ2-3; no clear D. In germline, CDR1 is SGHKS, CDR2 YYEKEE (reference sequence). The V end was cut by 0 bases, the J end by 5 bases, with 10 bases between. This CDR3 comprises 14 residues. The CDR3 here is CASSLGTFGDTQYF. The CDR3 DNA reads TGTGCCAGCAGCTTGGGAACTTTCGGAGATACGCAGTATTTT.

The sample holds a few counts of this clonotype. A junction boundary mismatches the germline segment, possibly from a read error. The V and J genes are TRBV7-2 and TRBJ2-7; 10 positions match TRBD2. Germline-derived CDR1 and CDR2 are SGHTA and FQGNSA. The CDR3 is made up of 13 amino acids. CDR3 in amino acids: CASSLGLAGVQHF. The CDR3 DNA sequence: TGTGCCAGCAGCTTAGGCCTAGCGGGGGTCCAGCACTTC.

In this sample, this clonotype turned up many times. The J gene is TRBJ2-3, the V gene TRBV3-1, with D perhaps given as TRBD1 or TRBD2 (6 bases each). Trimming left V 5 bases short and J 4 bases short, with 16 bases between. This CDR3 is built from 15 residues. Germline loops: CDR1 LGHDT, CDR2 YNNKEL (reference sequence). CDR3 region: CASSNKAGGADTQYF. The CDR3 nucleotides read TGTGCCAGCAGCAATAAAGCCGGGGGCGCAGATACGCAGTATTTT.

This chain connects TRBV2 to TRBJ1-5; D is unresolved. Between the trimmed V and J ends, which lost 8 bases and 4 bases, there was a span of 12 bases. Per the germline V gene, CDR1 is SNHLY and CDR2 is FYNNEI. CDR3 size: 13 residues. The CDR3 coding sequence is TGTGCCAGCGTAGAGATGGGAAATCAGCCCCAGCATTTT. The encoded protein is CASVEMGNQPQHF.

This clonotype has at least ten counts. This chain uses TRBV11-2 with TRBJ1-1; 7 bases agree with TRBD1. CDR3 length: 13 residues. V was pared by 2 bases and J by 6 bases, with 3 bases of the junction left unmatched. Germline loops: CDR1 SGHAT, CDR2 FQNNGV. The DNA of the CDR3 is TGTGCCAGCAGCTTAAGGGGACAGCCTGAAGCTTTCTTT. Translated: CASSLRGQPEAFF. Variable domain in full (rest from reference TRBV11-2 and TRBJ1-1): EAGVAQSPRYKIIEKRQSVAFWCNPISGHATLYWYQQILGQGPKLLIQFQNNGVVDDSQLPKDRFSAERLKGVDSTLKIQPAKLEDSAVYLCASSLRGQPEAFFGQGTRLTVV.